The subject of this entry is one T cell receptor beta chain. The target antigen is unknown. The sample belongs to a study of beta chain features in type 1 diabetes. Study-level background: Sorted cells numbering around 110,000,000 were examined across all samples. Study findings and constraints: The naive, central memory and Treg TCRB repertoires showed an apparent similarity that was greater among patients than among healthy donors. Across all four CD4+ subsets, people with type 1 diabetes showed modestly shorter TCRB CDR3s.

Investigators reverse transcribed all isolated RNA, so they sequenced expressed TCRB transcripts. Libraries were prepared by immunoSEQ multiplex PCR; TCRdb keeps only in-frame clonotypes and omits some of them. This table holds about 330,000 clones, approximately 10% found once. The CDR3 loop spans 15 amino acids. The germline V gene encodes CDR1 SGHRS and CDR2 YFSETQ. V trimming: 0 bases; J trimming: 7 bases; junction bases outside the gene matches: 7. CD45RO/CCR7/CD25/CD127/CD95/CD27 sorting isolated CD4+ naive, central memory, regulatory and stem cell-like memory cells. This receptor was taken from a woman in her 30s in good health. The chain uses TRBV5-1 and TRBJ2-3; 8 positions match TRBD1. The material sequenced was naive CD4+ T cells from blood. The CDR3 DNA follows: TGCGCCAGCAGCTTGGACAAGGGACAGGCCAATACGCAGTATTTT. Translating it yields CASSLDKGQANTQYF.